This T cell receptor (beta chain) was recovered during a study of Graves' ophthalmopathy and Graves' hyperthyroidism. The table lists this clonotype with many counts. In germline, CDR1 is MNHEY, CDR2 SVGEGT. J gave up 2 bases and V 5 bases, and 14 bases lay outside the gene matches. This CDR3 has 17 residues. RNA transcripts were the source from which TCR beta CDR3 regions were amplified. First-round RT-PCR used HTBI primers; second-round multiplex PCR followed. TCRdb re-derived calls from the multiplex PCR reads in MiXCR, one entry per CDR3 protein. The sample records 300,000 to 350,000 distinct CDR3 sequences, 15% to 20% being singletons.

Sequencing used peripheral blood. The rearrangement links TRBV6-2 or TRBV6-3 to TRBJ2-5; 7 nucleotides agree with TRBD2. This sequence was found in an adult man with Graves' ophthalmopathy. The CDR3 spells CASSPGTNGRQQETQYF. The CDR3 DNA reads TGTGCCAGCAGTCCGGGGACTAACGGGAGGCAACAAGAGACCCAGTACTTC.